This is a list of T cell receptor beta chains from one sample in a study of CD8 T cells in Susac syndrome. Via MiXCR, TCRdb re-called the immunoSEQ multiplex PCR reads, giving one row per CDR3 protein. This table has 150,000 to 200,000 distinct CDR3 sequences, more than 90% appearing once. Sequenced material: CD4+ T cells from PBMCs. These TCRs come from a human donor with multiple sclerosis. The CDR3 runs from the conserved cysteine through the conserved F or W. Each record gives: J gene, D gene, clone size, V gene, CDR3 protein, CDR3 DNA. D genes are given only for firm matches. Where a row states a size, it is once, few, many or the class of an expanded clone; other rows omit it.

>TRBJ2-7|TRBD1|-|TRBV29-1
CSAKTGTHEQYF
TGCAGCGCAAAGACAGGGACCCACGAGCAGTACTTC
>TRBJ2-5|TRBD2|-|TRBV6-6
CASSRAGGHETQYF
TGTGCCAGCAGTCGCGCGGGGGGGCATGAGACCCAGTACTTC
>TRBJ2-7|-|-|TRBV23-1
CASSRPGRSYEQYF
TGCGCCAGCAGTCGTCCGGGACGTTCCTACGAGCAGTACTTC
>TRBJ2-6|TRBD1|-|TRBV2
CASGDRQGGGGANVLTF
TGTGCCAGCGGGGATAGACAGGGCGGTGGTGGGGCCAACGTCCTGACTTTC
>TRBJ2-7|TRBD1|-|TRBV3-1
CASSTGQFIYEQYF
TGTGCCAGCAGCACGGGACAGTTTATCTACGAGCAGTACTTC
>TRBJ2-3|TRBD2|-|TRBV20-1
CSASTRLAGGTDTQYF
TGCAGTGCCAGTACCCGACTAGCGGGGGGCACAGATACGCAGTATTTT
>TRBJ2-7|TRBD1|-|TRBV9
CASSPFPGGGTYEQYF
TGTGCCAGCAGCCCTTTCCCAGGGGGCGGAACCTACGAGCAGTACTTC
>TRBJ2-3|-|-|TRBV6-2/TRBV6-3
CASRQRGGTDTQYF
TGTGCCAGCAGGCAGAGAGGAGGCACAGATACGCAGTATTTT
>TRBJ2-2|TRBD2|-|TRBV6-5
CASSYVRLAGGELFF
TGTGCCAGCAGTTACGTACGGCTAGCGGGGGGGGAGCTGTTTTTT
>TRBJ2-4|-|-|TRBV12-3/TRBV12-4
CASSSRDLSQNIQYF
TGTGCCAGCAGTTCAAGGGACTTAAGCCAAAACATTCAGTACTTC
>TRBJ1-2|TRBD1|-|TRBV7-2
CASSLEVWTGEHGYTF
TGTGCCAGCAGCTTAGAGGTGTGGACAGGGGAACATGGCTACACCTTC
>TRBJ1-2|TRBD1|-|TRBV29-1
CSVDRTFYGYTF
TGCAGCGTGGACAGGACCTTCTATGGCTACACCTTC
>TRBJ2-7|-|-|TRBV29-1
CSVQLRGSYEQYF
TGCAGCGTTCAGCTAAGGGGTTCCTACGAGCAGTACTTC
>TRBJ2-7|-|-|TRBV3-1
CASSRYIYEQYF
TGTGCCAGCAGCCGCTATATCTACGAGCAGTACTTC
>TRBJ2-5|TRBD1|-|TRBV19
CASSSQGVWETQYF
TGTGCCAGTAGTAGCCAGGGGGTGTGGGAGACCCAGTACTTC
>TRBJ2-5|TRBD1|-|TRBV4-2
CASSPRQGSETQYF
TGTGCCAGCAGCCCCCGACAGGGCTCGGAGACCCAGTACTTC
>TRBJ1-2|-|-|TRBV24-1
CATSVLGLPAYYGYTF
TGTGCCACCAGTGTCCTGGGACTTCCCGCGTACTATGGCTACACCTTC
>TRBJ1-1|TRBD1|-|TRBV30
CAWSARQGRSNTEAFF
TGTGCCTGGAGCGCCCGACAGGGGAGGTCGAACACTGAAGCTTTCTTT
>TRBJ2-3|-|few|TRBV20-1
CSARTVSTDTQYF
TGCAGTGCTAGAACGGTTTCTACGGATACGCAGTATTTT
>TRBJ2-5|-|-|TRBV20-1
CSARGHLVQETQYF
TGCAGTGCTAGAGGACACCTGGTGCAAGAGACCCAGTACTTC
>TRBJ2-1|TRBD1|-|TRBV13
CASSVGTGGYNEQFF
TGTGCCAGCAGCGTCGGGACAGGGGGCTACAATGAGCAGTTCTTC
>TRBJ1-2|TRBD1|-|TRBV20-1
CSASKGADGYTF
TGCAGTGCTAGTAAGGGGGCTGATGGCTACACCTTC
>TRBJ2-7|-|-|TRBV30
CACHPLGYEQYF
TGTGCCTGTCACCCTCTCGGCTACGAGCAGTACTTC
>TRBJ2-7|TRBD1|-|TRBV5-1
CASQQTDRAEQYF
TGCGCCAGTCAACAGACGGACAGGGCCGAGCAGTACTTC
>TRBJ2-1|TRBD2|-|TRBV29-1
CSGSRGVPYNEQFF
TGCAGCGGCTCGCGGGGGGTTCCCTACAATGAGCAGTTCTTC
>TRBJ2-7|-|-|TRBV6-1
CASLLRDPRYLDYEQYF
TGTGCCAGCCTCCTCCGGGACCCACGGTACCTCGATTACGAGCAGTACTTC
>TRBJ2-7|-|once|TRBV24-1
CATSDPRSSDYEQYF
TGTGCCACCAGTGATCCACGCTCCTCGGACTACGAGCAGTACTTC
>TRBJ1-2|-|once|TRBV30
CAWKRLTGQIGQGYTF
TGTGCCTGGAAGAGACTCACCGGACAGATCGGACAGGGCTACACCTTC
>TRBJ2-1|TRBD2|-|TRBV19
CASSLRLAGGEQFF
TGTGCCAGTAGTCTACGACTAGCGGGGGGCGAGCAGTTCTTC
>TRBJ1-2|-|-|TRBV29-1
CSVGGDGLFSNGYTF
TGCAGCGTTGGGGGGGACGGACTCTTCTCCAATGGCTACACCTTC
>TRBJ2-1|-|-|TRBV7-2
CASSNGPIPYNEQFF
TGTGCCAGCAGCAATGGACCGATCCCCTACAATGAGCAGTTCTTC
>TRBJ1-6|-|-|TRBV2
CASTLFGPLHF
TGTGCCAGCACCCTGTTTGGGCCCCTCCACTTT
>TRBJ2-3|TRBD1|-|TRBV15
CATSPGQTTDTQYF
TGTGCCACCAGCCCGGGACAGACCACAGATACGCAGTATTTT
>TRBJ2-3|-|-|TRBV2
CASIPRSFTDTQYF
TGTGCCAGCATCCCCCGGTCGTTCACAGATACGCAGTATTTT
>TRBJ2-3|TRBD1|once|TRBV20-1
CSAPTGVGGLSTDTQYF
TGCAGTGCTCCGACAGGGGTAGGAGGTCTGTCAACAGATACGCAGTATTTT
>TRBJ1-5|TRBD1|-|TRBV12-3/TRBV12-4
CASGQGPWSNQPQHF
TGTGCCAGCGGACAGGGGCCGTGGAGCAATCAGCCCCAGCATTTT
>TRBJ2-1|-|-|TRBV27
CASSFGTGQQVNEQFF
TGTGCCAGCAGTTTTGGCACGGGACAACAGGTGAATGAGCAGTTCTTC
>TRBJ2-7|-|few|TRBV2
CASSDQGLDYEQYF
TGTGCCAGCAGTGATCAGGGGTTGGACTACGAGCAGTACTTC
>TRBJ2-5|-|-|TRBV7-6
CASSLSTRRGQETQYF
TGTGCCAGCAGCTTAAGCACCCGGCGCGGACAAGAGACCCAGTACTTC
>TRBJ1-2|-|-|TRBV29-1
CSVPVRQRRANYGYTF
TGCAGCGTTCCTGTCAGACAACGAAGGGCTAACTATGGCTACACCTTC
>TRBJ2-7|-|-|TRBV3-1
CASSQDTGRYEQYF
TGTGCCAGCAGCCAAGATACAGGGAGGTACGAGCAGTACTTC
>TRBJ2-7|TRBD1|-|TRBV29-1
CSVEYTGAPYEQYF
TGCAGCGTTGAATACACAGGGGCCCCCTACGAGCAGTACTTC
>TRBJ1-1|-|-|TRBV2
CASRKTFYPEAFF
TGTGCCAGCAGGAAAACTTTTTACCCTGAAGCTTTCTTT
>TRBJ1-5|TRBD1|-|TRBV28
CASSFRGISNQPQHF
TGTGCCAGCAGTTTCAGGGGGATTAGCAATCAGCCCCAGCATTTT
>TRBJ1-1|-|once|TRBV5-1
CASRADISGEAFF
TGCGCCAGCAGGGCTGACATCAGTGGTGAAGCTTTCTTT
>TRBJ1-5|TRBD1|-|TRBV28
CASSLGDRGRQPQHF
TGTGCCAGCAGTTTAGGAGACAGGGGAAGGCAGCCCCAGCATTTT
>TRBJ2-3|TRBD2|-|TRBV6-1
CASSWLSGGSTDTQYF
TGTGCCAGCAGCTGGCTTAGCGGGGGCAGCACAGATACGCAGTATTTT
>TRBJ2-1|TRBD1|-|TRBV4-3
CASSRSGQGSVNEQFF
TGCGCCAGCAGCCGAAGCGGACAGGGGTCTGTCAATGAGCAGTTCTTC
>TRBJ1-2|-|-|TRBV6-5
CASSSVYGYTF
TGTGCCAGCAGTTCTGTCTATGGCTACACCTTC
>TRBJ2-1|TRBD2|-|TRBV20-1
CSAISSGGYNEQFF
TGCAGTGCTATAAGTAGCGGGGGTTACAATGAGCAGTTCTTC
>TRBJ1-1|TRBD1|-|TRBV4-1
CASSLGQVNTEAFF
TGCGCCAGCAGCCTAGGACAGGTGAACACTGAAGCTTTCTTT
>TRBJ1-6|-|once|TRBV19
CASSIDPPGTGGSPLHF
TGTGCCAGTAGTATCGATCCCCCCGGGACGGGGGGGTCACCCCTCCACTTT
>TRBJ1-3|-|-|TRBV6-2/TRBV6-3
CASSYFGRSGNTIYF
TGTGCCAGCAGTTACTTCGGGAGGTCTGGAAACACCATATATTTT
>TRBJ2-5|TRBD1|-|TRBV18
CASSPPGQRETQYF
TGTGCCAGCTCACCCCCGGGACAGAGAGAGACCCAGTACTTC
>TRBJ2-7|-|-|TRBV4-3
CASSPRPGPTYEQYF
TGCGCCAGCAGCCCAAGGCCCGGGCCCACCTACGAGCAGTACTTC